A selection of T cell receptor beta chains follows, all from one sample in a study of blood T cell repertoires in COVID-19. Generated by immunoSEQ multiplex PCR, the TCRdb table keeps only in-frame clones and is missing some. This sample has about 410,000 clones; 89% occur once, and the top ten carry 1.5% to 1.8%. Input material: peripheral blood. All receptors derive from a woman aged 40 to 55 with COVID-19, enrolled during active disease. The CDR3 runs from the conserved cysteine through the conserved F or W. D genes are given only for firm matches. Size is omitted from some rows. Given values are once, few, many or a class for expanded clones.

d_gene	v_gene	j_gene	abundance	len	CDR3aa	CDR3nt
TRBD1	TRBV3-1/TRBV3-2	TRBJ1-1	few	15	CASSQEYRGQSEAFF	TGTGCCAGCAGCCAAGAGTACAGGGGGCAGAGTGAAGCTTTCTTT
-	TRBV18	TRBJ2-7	-	17	CASSALGPSGTAYEQYF	TGTGCCAGCTCAGCTCTTGGACCTTCGGGAACCGCCTACGAGCAGTACTTC
TRBD1	TRBV9	TRBJ2-1	-	16	CASSISPGQGGNEQFF	TGTGCCAGCAGCATTTCACCGGGACAGGGAGGAAATGAGCAGTTCTTC
TRBD2	TRBV29-1	TRBJ2-3	-	14	CSARSGGVTDTQYF	TGCAGCGCTCGTAGCGGGGGGGTCACAGATACGCAGTATTTT
TRBD2	TRBV5-6	TRBJ2-1	-	17	CASSLAVTSGGLNEQFF	TGTGCCAGCAGCTTGGCAGTGACTAGCGGGGGGTTAAATGAGCAGTTCTTC
-	TRBV5-1	TRBJ2-3	-	14	CASSFGESTDTQYF	TGCGCCAGCAGCTTCGGAGAAAGCACAGATACGCAGTATTTT
TRBD1	TRBV3-1/TRBV3-2	TRBJ1-5	-	14	CASSQAQGDQPQHF	TGTGCCAGCAGCCAGGCCCAGGGGGATCAGCCCCAGCATTTT
-	TRBV5-4	TRBJ2-3	few	13	CASSFGGRDTQYF	TGTGCCAGCAGCTTTGGAGGTCGGGATACGCAGTATTTT
-	TRBV5-1	TRBJ1-4	-	16	CASSLGSTGRREKLFF	TGCGCCAGCAGCTTGGGTTCGACAGGCCGGCGTGAAAAACTGTTTTTT
-	TRBV18	TRBJ1-1	-	14	CASSPGLGGTEAFF	TGTGCCAGCTCACCCGGGTTGGGAGGCACTGAAGCTTTCTTT
TRBD1	TRBV30	TRBJ1-5	-	17	CAWSPLLGQGSNQPQHF	TGTGCCTGGAGTCCCCTTTTGGGACAGGGGAGCAATCAGCCCCAGCATTTT
TRBD1	TRBV3-1/TRBV3-2	TRBJ2-1	-	16	CASSPRKGTGYNEQFF	TGTGCCAGCAGCCCCAGAAAGGGGACAGGGTACAATGAGCAGTTCTTC
-	TRBV14	TRBJ1-2	-	18	CASSLRLPQERLNYGYTF	TGTGCCAGCAGCCTCCGTCTCCCACAGGAGCGACTTAACTATGGCTACACCTTC
-	TRBV7-2	TRBJ2-7	-	14	CASSLSQGPYEQYF	TGTGCCAGCAGCTTAAGTCAGGGGCCCTACGAGCAGTACTTC
TRBD1	TRBV27	TRBJ1-1	once	17	CASRIYISRGLHTEAFF	TGTGCCAGCAGGATCTACATCTCCAGGGGGCTACACACTGAAGCTTTCTTT
-	TRBV21-1	TRBJ2-5	-	14	CASSPYEPQETQYF	TGTGCCAGCAGCCCCTACGAGCCTCAAGAGACCCAGTACTTC
-	TRBV30	TRBJ1-5	-	13	CAWNRGGGQPQHF	TGTGCCTGGAACCGGGGAGGCGGTCAGCCCCAGCATTTT
-	TRBV21-1	TRBJ1-3	-	15	CASSMGEGSGNTIYF	TGTGCCAGCAGCATGGGGGAGGGATCTGGAAACACCATATATTTT
-	TRBV7-2	TRBJ1-2	-	12	CASSLGSYGYTF	TGTGCCAGCAGCTTAGGGAGCTATGGCTACACCTTC
TRBD1	TRBV18	TRBJ1-1	-	14	CASSHGTGDTEAFF	TGTGCCAGCTCACACGGGACAGGGGACACTGAAGCTTTCTTT
TRBD1	TRBV18	TRBJ1-4	-	17	CASSPNSPGQGGEKLFF	TGTGCCAGCTCACCAAACAGCCCGGGACAGGGGGGTGAAAAACTGTTTTTT
TRBD1	TRBV27	TRBJ1-6	-	14	CASRTGGNNSPLHF	TGTGCCAGCAGGACAGGGGGGAATAATTCACCCCTCCACTTT
TRBD2	TRBV9	TRBJ2-1	once	16	CASSVEASGGANEQFF	TGTGCCAGCAGCGTAGAGGCTAGCGGGGGGGCTAATGAGCAGTTCTTC
TRBD1	TRBV5-1	TRBJ2-2	-	14	CASSGTGFTGELFF	TGCGCCAGCAGCGGGACAGGGTTCACCGGGGAGCTGTTTTTT
TRBD1	TRBV12-5	TRBJ1-6	once	14	CASGTGQGDSPLHF	TGTGCTAGTGGCACGGGACAGGGAGATTCACCCCTCCACTTT
-	TRBV6-5	TRBJ2-5	-	14	CASSAGFRQETQYF	TGTGCCAGCAGCGCAGGGTTTCGCCAGGAGACCCAGTACTTC
-	TRBV19	TRBJ2-1	-	16	CASRKTGGGIYNEQFF	TGTGCCAGTAGAAAAACAGGGGGAGGGATCTACAATGAGCAGTTCTTC
-	TRBV19	TRBJ2-1	-	13	CASSFGPYNEQFF	TGTGCCAGTAGTTTCGGTCCCTACAATGAGCAGTTCTTC
TRBD1	TRBV5-6	TRBJ1-2	-	16	CASSLARDRGLYGYTF	TGTGCCAGCAGCCTCGCGAGGGACAGGGGGCTTTATGGCTACACCTTC
-	TRBV7-6	TRBJ1-6	-	15	CASSSLSQGNSPLHF	TGTGCCAGCAGCAGCTTATCACAGGGAAATTCACCCCTCCACTTT
TRBD1	TRBV9	TRBJ1-1	few	18	CASSVGLFDRDQGTEAFF	TGTGCCAGCAGCGTAGGGTTATTCGACAGGGACCAGGGGACTGAAGCTTTCTTT
-	TRBV18	TRBJ1-2	-	13	CASSLGEPDGYTF	TGTGCCAGCTCACTAGGGGAACCGGATGGCTACACCTTC
-	TRBV28	TRBJ1-3	few	16	CASSPNRLSSGNTIYF	TGTGCCAGCAGTCCGAACAGGCTATCCTCTGGAAACACCATATATTTT
-	TRBV7-8	TRBJ1-2	-	17	CASSLVVLPIQGHGYTF	TGTGCCAGCAGCTTAGTAGTTTTACCCATCCAGGGCCATGGCTACACCTTC
-	TRBV18	TRBJ2-1	-	12	CASSPPAGEQFF	TGTGCCAGCTCACCACCGGCAGGTGAGCAGTTCTTC
TRBD1	TRBV2	TRBJ1-6	-	15	CASSGTGGENSPLHF	TGTGCCAGCAGTGGGACAGGGGGCGAAAATTCACCCCTCCACTTT
TRBD1	TRBV7-2	TRBJ2-7	-	16	CASSLDTGGLSYEQYF	TGTGCCAGCAGCTTGGATACAGGGGGACTTTCCTACGAGCAGTACTTC
-	TRBV18	TRBJ1-3	-	16	CASSQSGVDSGNTIYF	TGTGCCAGCTCACAATCCGGGGTCGACTCTGGAAACACCATATATTTT
TRBD2	TRBV5-1	TRBJ2-2	-	18	CASSSGLAGGSNTGELFF	TGCGCCAGCAGCTCAGGACTAGCGGGAGGGTCGAACACCGGGGAGCTGTTTTTT
TRBD1	TRBV6-5	TRBJ1-5	once	13	CASRGTGSQPQHF	TGTGCCAGCAGGGGGACAGGGAGTCAGCCCCAGCATTTT
TRBD2	TRBV27	TRBJ2-5	-	17	CASSPGLAGWYQETQYF	TGTGCCAGCAGTCCGGGACTAGCGGGATGGTACCAAGAGACCCAGTACTTC
-	TRBV18	TRBJ1-1	-	14	CASSPRRDTAEAFF	TGTGCCAGCTCACCACGCCGGGACACGGCAGAAGCTTTCTTT
TRBD2	TRBV27	TRBJ2-3	-	15	CASNPLASVGDTQYF	TGTGCCAGCAACCCACTAGCGTCGGTCGGAGATACGCAGTATTTT
-	TRBV19	TRBJ1-5	-	15	CASSISAGDNQPQHF	TGTGCCAGTAGTATTTCGGCAGGGGACAATCAGCCCCAGCATTTT
-	TRBV18	TRBJ1-1	-	16	CASSPSTGTLNTEAFF	TGTGCCAGCTCACCGAGTACCGGGACACTGAACACTGAAGCTTTCTTT
TRBD2	TRBV3-1/TRBV3-2	TRBJ2-5	-	14	CASTPTSAQETQYF	TGTGCCAGCACCCCGACTAGCGCCCAAGAGACCCAGTACTTC
-	TRBV28	TRBJ1-2	once	12	CASSYSAGGYTF	TGTGCCAGCAGTTACTCGGCCGGGGGCTACACCTTC
TRBD1	TRBV10-3	TRBJ1-4	-	14	CAISGDRGREKLFF	TGTGCCATCAGTGGGGACAGGGGGCGAGAAAAACTGTTTTTT
TRBD1	TRBV6-6	TRBJ1-5	-	14	CASSQRQGGQPQHF	TGTGCCAGCAGTCAACGACAGGGGGGGCAGCCCCAGCATTTT
-	TRBV2	TRBJ1-5	-	15	CASSEERGSNQPQHF	TGTGCCAGCAGTGAGGAAAGGGGTAGCAATCAGCCCCAGCATTTT
TRBD2	TRBV6-1	TRBJ2-1	once	15	CASTPVSSGYNEQFF	TGTGCCAGCACCCCCGTATCTAGCGGCTACAATGAGCAGTTCTTC
-	TRBV27	TRBJ2-1	-	13	CASSPRSGIEQFF	TGTGCCAGCAGCCCCCGCTCCGGGATTGAGCAGTTCTTC
-	TRBV12-3/TRBV12-4	TRBJ1-2	-	13	CASSHRNSYGYTF	TGTGCCAGCAGTCACAGGAACTCCTATGGCTACACCTTC
-	TRBV5-1	TRBJ2-5	few	14	CASSPGQPQETQYF	TGCGCCAGCAGCCCCGGACAACCCCAAGAGACCCAGTACTTC
-	TRBV18	TRBJ1-2	-	15	CASSHVREGSYGYTF	TGTGCCAGCTCACACGTACGGGAGGGCAGCTATGGCTACACCTTC
TRBD2	TRBV27	TRBJ2-1	few	18	CASRERLGAGGRYNEQFF	TGTGCCAGCAGGGAAAGGCTTGGAGCGGGAGGCCGCTACAATGAGCAGTTCTTC
TRBD1	TRBV28	TRBJ1-5	-	18	CASSSHSGTGLSNQPQHF	TGTGCCAGCAGCTCCCATTCCGGGACAGGGCTTAGCAATCAGCCCCAGCATTTT
TRBD1	TRBV5-1	TRBJ1-5	-	14	CASSSGQLNQPQHF	TGCGCCAGCAGCTCGGGACAGCTGAATCAGCCCCAGCATTTT
TRBD1	TRBV10-3	TRBJ1-1	-	14	CAIRDRGLNTEAFF	TGTGCCATCAGGGACAGGGGTCTGAACACTGAAGCTTTCTTT